This T cell receptor (beta chain) was observed in a study of cytotoxic CD8 clonotypes in ibrutinib-treated CLL. Profiled with immunoSEQ multiplex PCR; TCRdb holds only in-frame clones, not every one. The table records about 150,000 clones, around 80% of them present only once. The V end was cut by 4 bases, the J end by 4 bases, with 17 bases between. CDR3 size: 15 residues. The germline gives CDR1 LNHDA, CDR2 SQIVND (reference sequence). This sequence originates from a human donor with chronic lymphocytic leukemia. The chain couples TRBV19 to TRBJ2-7, with TRBD1 as a possible D gene (6 bases). Sample: PBMCs, taken after 12 months of ibrutinib treatment. CDR3 sequence reads: CASSTQGKGFYEQYF. The CDR3 nucleotides are TGTGCCAGTAGTACACAGGGAAAGGGGTTTTACGAGCAGTACTTC.